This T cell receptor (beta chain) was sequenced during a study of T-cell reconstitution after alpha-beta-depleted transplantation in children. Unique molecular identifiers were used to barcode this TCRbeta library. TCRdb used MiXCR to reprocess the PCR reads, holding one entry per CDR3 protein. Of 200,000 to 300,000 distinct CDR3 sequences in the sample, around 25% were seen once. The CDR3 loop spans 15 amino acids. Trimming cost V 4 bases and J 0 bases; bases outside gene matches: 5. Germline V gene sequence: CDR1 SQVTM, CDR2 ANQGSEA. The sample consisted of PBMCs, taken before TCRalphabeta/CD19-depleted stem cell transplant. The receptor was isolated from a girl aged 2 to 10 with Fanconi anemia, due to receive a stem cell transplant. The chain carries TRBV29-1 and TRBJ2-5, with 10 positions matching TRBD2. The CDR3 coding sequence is TGCAGCGTTGGTAGGACTAGCGGATACCAAGAGACCCAGTACTTC. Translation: CSVGRTSGYQETQYF.